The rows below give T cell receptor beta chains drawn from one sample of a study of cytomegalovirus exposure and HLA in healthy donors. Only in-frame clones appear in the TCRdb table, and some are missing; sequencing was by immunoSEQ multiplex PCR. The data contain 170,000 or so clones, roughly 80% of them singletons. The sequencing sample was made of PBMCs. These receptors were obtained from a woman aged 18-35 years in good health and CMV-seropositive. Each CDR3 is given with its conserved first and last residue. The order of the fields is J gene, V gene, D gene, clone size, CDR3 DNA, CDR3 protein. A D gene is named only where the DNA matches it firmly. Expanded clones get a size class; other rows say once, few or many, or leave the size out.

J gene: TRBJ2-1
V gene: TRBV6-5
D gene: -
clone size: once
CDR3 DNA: TGTGCCAGCAGTTACTCGCAGTACAATGAGCAGTTCTTC
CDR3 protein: CASSYSQYNEQFF

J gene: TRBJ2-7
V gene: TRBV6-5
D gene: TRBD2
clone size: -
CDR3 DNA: TGTGCCAGCAGTTACTCCGGGGGGGGGCAGTACGAGCAGTACTTC
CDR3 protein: CASSYSGGGQYEQYF

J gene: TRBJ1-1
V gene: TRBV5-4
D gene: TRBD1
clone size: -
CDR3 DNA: TGTGCCAGCAGCTTGTCAGGGGGTAGTATCCGGAACACTGAAGCTTTCTTT
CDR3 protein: CASSLSGGSIRNTEAFF

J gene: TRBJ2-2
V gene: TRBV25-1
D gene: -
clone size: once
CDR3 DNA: TGTGCCAGCAGTGAATATTCGGGCAGGGGCGAGAACACCGGGGAGCTGTTTTTT
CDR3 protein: CASSEYSGRGENTGELFF

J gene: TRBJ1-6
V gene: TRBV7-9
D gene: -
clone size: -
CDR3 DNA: TGTGCCAGCAGCTTACCGGACCGGGGTCGATCCTATAATTCACCCCTCCACTTT
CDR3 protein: CASSLPDRGRSYNSPLHF

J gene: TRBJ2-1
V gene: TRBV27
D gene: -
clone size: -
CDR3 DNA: TGTGCCAGCAGTCCCTGGACAGCGTACAATGAGCAGTTCTTC
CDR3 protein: CASSPWTAYNEQFF

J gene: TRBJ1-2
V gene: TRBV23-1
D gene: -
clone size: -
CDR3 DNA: TGCGCCAGCAGTCAATCGGTGAGGTTACGGGAGGGGGGCTACACCTTC
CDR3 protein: CASSQSVRLREGGYTF

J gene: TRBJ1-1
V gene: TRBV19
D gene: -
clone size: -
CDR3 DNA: TGTGCCAGTAGTATATGGGGCCAGAACACTGAAGCTTTCTTT
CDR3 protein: CASSIWGQNTEAFF

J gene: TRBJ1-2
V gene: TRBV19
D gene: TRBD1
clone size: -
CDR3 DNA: TGTGCCAGTAGTCTCATCGGCGGGACAGGACGCGCTTATGGCTACACCTTC
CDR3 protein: CASSLIGGTGRAYGYTF

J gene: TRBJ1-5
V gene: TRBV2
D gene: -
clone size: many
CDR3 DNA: TGTGCCAGCACGGGGGAAAGGGGCAATCAGCCCCAGCATTTT
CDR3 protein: CASTGERGNQPQHF

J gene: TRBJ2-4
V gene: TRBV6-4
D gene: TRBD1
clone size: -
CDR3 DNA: TGTGCCAGCAGTGCAGGGACAGAAAACATTCAGTACTTC
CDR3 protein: CASSAGTENIQYF

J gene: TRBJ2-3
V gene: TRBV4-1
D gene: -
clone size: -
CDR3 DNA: TGCGCCAGCAGCCAAGGTCCGGGTGCAGATACGCAGTATTTT
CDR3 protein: CASSQGPGADTQYF

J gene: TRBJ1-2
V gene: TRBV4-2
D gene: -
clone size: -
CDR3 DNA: TGTGCCAGCAGCCAAGAGAGGTTAGCTAACTATGGCTACACCTTC
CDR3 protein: CASSQERLANYGYTF